This T cell receptor beta chain derives from a study of T cells in localized non-small cell lung cancer. Findings and caveats of the study: Higher blood T cell density tracked longer overall survival. Maximal T cell clonality occurred in uninvolved adjacent lung, with tumor ranking below it. In adjacent lung, a median around 50 of the top 100 tumor clones were found. Without multi-region sequencing, intratumor heterogeneity could not be excluded.

Sequenced by immunoSEQ multiplex PCR; TCRdb stores in-frame clones only, minus some. Altogether over 25,000 clones are present, about 89% being singletons, with the ten largest covering approximately 5.3%. CDR3 size: 16 residues. Germline CDR1 SGDLS, CDR2 YYNGEE. Losses at the gene ends were 4 bases for V and 2 bases for J; bases not matched to a gene: 6. A word on this clone: Antigen unknown.

This rearrangement joins TRBV9 to TRBJ2-3, with TRBD2 matching 11 bases. This TCR derives from a man aged 40 to 70 with stage II lung adenocarcinoma. Source: PBMCs, taken before any cancer treatment. The DNA of the CDR3 is TGTGCCAGCAGCCTGGCTAGCGGGAGGACCACAGATACGCAGTATTTT. Its translation is CASSLASGRTTDTQYF.